The next 23 T cell receptor beta chains were all read from a single sample in a study of T cells in Graves' hyperthyroidism and ophthalmopathy. It was RNA transcripts that yielded the amplified TCR beta CDR3 regions. During a first-round RT-PCR of the TCR CDR3, the HTBI primer set was used. TCRdb called the multiplex PCR reads again in MiXCR, with one record for every CDR3 protein. Of approximately 700,000 distinct CDR3 sequences in the sample, about 45% were seen once. Sequencing input: peripheral blood or thyroid tissue (not recorded which). The receptor source for this set is an adult man with Graves' disease, either hyperthyroidism or ophthalmopathy (not recorded which).

The chain is built from TRBV29-1 and TRBJ1-4, with a weak D call TRBD1 (6 bases). This CDR3 contains 14 residues. The germline V and J ends were trimmed by 1 base and 4 bases, with 10 bases remaining between them. The V gene's germline CDR1 is SQVTM and CDR2 ANQGSEA. The DNA for the CDR3 is TGCAGCGTTGAAGGGCAGGGGCTTAATGAAAAACTGTTTTTT. The encoded protein is CSVEGQGLNEKLFF.

CDR3 in DNA: TGCAGAGCACGGGGCCCGAACACTGAAGCTTTCTTT. Its translation: CRARGPNTEAFF. V is TRBV20-1 and J is TRBJ1-1; TRBD1 might be the D (5 bases). The V gene's germline CDR1 is DFQATT and CDR2 SNEGSKA (reference sequence). The CDR3 totals 12 residues.

This clonotype was observed at least ten times. The gene calls are TRBV7-9 and TRBJ2-7, with TRBD1 matching 9 bases. V trimming: 1 base; J trimming: 5 bases; junction bases outside the gene matches: 3. The CDR3 spans 14 residues. The germline CDR1 and CDR2 sequences are SEHNR and FQNEAQ (reference sequence). CDR3 amino acids: CASSLDRGHDEQYF. In nucleotides, the CDR3 is TGTGCCAGCAGCTTAGACAGGGGGCATGACGAGCAGTACTTC.

This clonotype was picked up many times. This chain uses TRBV7-2 with TRBJ2-5, with D possibly matching TRBD1 (5 bases). The V end was cut by 3 bases, the J end by 5 bases, with 13 bases between. CDR3 length: 14 residues. The V gene's germline CDR1 is SGHTA and CDR2 FQGNSA. The chain's CDR3 is CASSFLGPRETQYF. CDR3 DNA: TGTGCCAGCAGCTTTCTGGGGCCGCGGGAGACCCAGTACTTC.

There are a few counts of this clonotype. The chain joins TRBV2 to TRBJ1-5; D call uncertain. The CDR3 covers 17 residues. V was trimmed by 5 bases and J by 0 bases, leaving 17 bases between them. The V gene's germline CDR1 is SNHLY and CDR2 FYNNEI. The CDR3 DNA follows: TGTGCCAGCAGTCCAGAGGCGGTTTCCTATAGCAATCAGCCCCAGCATTTT. It codes for CASSPEAVSYSNQPQHF.

This clonotype was recorded many times. At one of its ends the junction is not consistent with the germline gene, which may arise from a read error. This chain links TRBV2 with TRBJ2-5; weak D call: TRBD2 (5 bases). There are 14 residues in the CDR3. The germline V gene encodes CDR1 SNHLY and CDR2 FYNNEI. The CDR3 nucleotides read TGTGCCAGCAATGAAGCGGAGACCAGTGAGACCCAGTACTTC. The encoded protein is CASNEAETSETQYF.

The chain links TRBV10-1 to TRBJ1-4; D unresolved. The V gene lost 1 base and the J gene lost 10 bases, with 10 bases spanning the gap. CDR1 WNHNN and CDR2 SYGVQD come from the germline V gene (reference sequence). This CDR3 comprises 13 residues. Written as DNA, the CDR3 is TGCGCCAGCAGTGAGTTTACGGGCGGAAAACTGTTTTTT. Protein: CASSEFTGGKLFF.

This clonotype has a handful of counts. The chain has TRBV20-1 and TRBJ1-1; D might be TRBD1 (6 bases). Per germline, CDR1 DFQATT and CDR2 SNEGSKA (reference sequence). V was shortened by 3 bases and J by 4 bases, with 18 bases between the two germline ends. The CDR3 covers 15 residues. For the CDR3, the DNA is TGCAGTGCTAGCTTCCACTCTACAGGGCGCACTGAAGCTTTCTTT. Translated, it gives CSASFHSTGRTEAFF.

The chain is built from TRBV7-9 and TRBJ1-4; 7 nucleotides align to TRBD1. The CDR3 totals 15 residues. The germline CDR1 and CDR2 sequences are SEHNR and FQNEAQ (reference sequence). Germline trimming cut 6 bases from V and 3 bases from J; bases unmatched to any gene: 7. The CDR3 sequence: CASRGLGQPNEKLFF. CDR3 in DNA: TGTGCCAGCAGGGGCCTGGGACAGCCTAATGAAAAACTGTTTTTT.

This clonotype was seen repeatedly, ten times or more. The chain carries TRBV24-1 and TRBJ2-2; unclear D gene. This CDR3 has 15 amino acids. V was clipped by 0 bases and J by 5 bases, with 9 bases between them. From germline, CDR1 is KGHDR and CDR2 SFDVKD. The CDR3 DNA is TGTGCCACCAGTGATTTGCTCCAGAGTACCGGGGAGCTGTTTTTT. Translating gives CATSDLLQSTGELFF.

This clonotype was recorded a few times. This rearrangement joins TRBV7-8 to TRBJ1-1; possible D gene TRBD1, 5 bases. Germline V CDR1 and CDR2: SGHVS, FQNEAQ. With 2 bases removed from V and 6 bases from J, the gap between germline ends came to 10 bases. The CDR3 extends over 13 amino acids. CDR3 amino acids: CASSLQGIAEAFF. As DNA, the CDR3 is TGTGCCAGCAGCTTACAGGGAATTGCTGAAGCTTTCTTT.

This clonotype was counted at least ten times. CDR3 sequence reads: CASSRTANQPQHF. The CDR3 DNA is TGTGCCAGCAGCCGAACCGCGAATCAGCCCCAGCATTTT. This chain connects TRBV7-9 to TRBJ1-5; D uncertain. Germline V lookup: CDR1 SEHNR, CDR2 FQNEAQ (reference sequence). The CDR3 covers 13 residues. Trimming left V 5 bases short and J 4 bases short, with 9 bases between.

This clonotype was counted only a few times. Germline and junction disagree at one end, which may indicate a read error. The V gene is TRBV6-5, the J gene TRBJ1-5; D call uncertain. This CDR3 region has 13 residues. Per the germline V gene, CDR1 is MNHEY and CDR2 is SVGAGI. The chain's CDR3 is CAISYGEGQPQHF. The CDR3 DNA reads as TGTGCCATCAGTTACGGGGAGGGCCAGCCCCAGCATTTT.

The chain carries TRBV5-1 and TRBJ1-1, with 7 bases aligning to TRBD1. The CDR3 extends over 18 amino acids. The V segment lost 2 bases and the J segment 0 bases; nucleotides outside the gene matches: 13. Germline V gene lookup returns CDR1 SGHRS and CDR2 YFSETQ. The CDR3 spells CASSLGTGTALLNTEAFF. The CDR3 region has the DNA TGCGCCAGCAGCTTAGGAACCGGGACAGCTCTTTTGAACACTGAAGCTTTCTTT.

Many counts were recorded for this clonotype. The junction shows a germline mismatch at one end, possibly a read error. The chain recombines TRBV7-7 with TRBJ1-1; D remains unclear. This CDR3 has 13 amino acids. Germline assignment: CDR1 SSHAT and CDR2 FNYEAQ (reference sequence). The CDR3 reads CASSRILNTEAFF. CDR3 coding DNA: TGTGCTAGCAGCAGAATACTGAACACTGAAGCTTTCTTT.

The chain is built from TRBV15 and TRBJ2-7; 8 bases are a match to TRBD1. In germline, CDR1 is LNHNV, CDR2 YYDKDF (reference sequence). V lost 10 bases and J lost 2; bases outside the gene matches: 10. This CDR3 region has 14 residues. The CDR3 nucleotides are TGTGCCAGCAGTTCAGGGGGCTTAGCCTACGAGCAGTACTTC. Translated, it gives CASSSGGLAYEQYF.

This clonotype was counted a few times. The chain links TRBV7-9 to TRBJ2-7; 7 positions match TRBD1. With V trimmed by 5 bases and J by 2 bases, 6 bases remained unmatched. CDR1 SEHNR and CDR2 FQNEAQ come from the germline V gene (reference sequence). This CDR3 spans 14 amino acids. DNA of the CDR3: TGTGCCAGCAGCCCCTGGACAGGCCCCTACGAGCAGTACTTC. Translation gives CASSPWTGPYEQYF.

V and J are TRBV7-9 and TRBJ2-5, with 9 bases fitting TRBD2. The trim removed 5 bases at V and 5 bases at J, leaving 18 bases unmatched. The CDR3 has 18 amino acids. Germline V gene sequence: CDR1 SEHNR, CDR2 FQNEAQ (reference sequence). CDR3 nucleotides: TGTGCCAGCAGCCAGCTGACTGGTGGGACTAGCTTGTCGGAGACCCAGTACTTC. Protein product: CASSQLTGGTSLSETQYF. Together with reference TRBV7-9 and TRBJ2-5, the CDR3 gives the full variable domain: DTGVSQNPRHKITKRGQNVTFRCDPISEHNRLYWYRQTLGQGPEFLTYFQNEAQLEKSRLLSDRFSAERPKGSFSTLEIQRTEQGDSAMYLCASSQLTGGTSLSETQYFGPGTRLLVL.

This clonotype came up many times. This rearrangement joins TRBV24-1 to TRBJ2-7; 10 bases agree with TRBD2. Trimming at V came to 2 bases and at J to 6 bases, leaving 9 bases not matched to a gene. The CDR3 runs 16 residues. Per the germline V gene, CDR1 is KGHDR and CDR2 is SFDVKD. CDR3 loop: CATSDSRAGGPSEQYF. The CDR3 coding sequence is TGTGCCACCAGTGATTCCAGAGCGGGAGGGCCTTCCGAGCAGTACTTC.

This chain joins TRBV7-2 and TRBJ1-5; tentative D call: TRBD1 (5 bases). V lost 3 bases to trimming and J lost 6 bases, with 18 bases between them. Germline lookup yields CDR1 SGHTA and CDR2 FQGNSA. The CDR3 is 16 residues long. The chain's CDR3 is CASSLSGTTSFQPQHF. CDR3 nucleotide sequence: TGTGCCAGCAGCTTGTCCGGGACCACAAGCTTTCAGCCCCAGCATTTT.

This clonotype came up a few times. The chain recombines TRBV5-1 with TRBJ1-5; TRBD1 might be the D (5 bases). The CDR3 has 14 residues. CDR1 is SGHRS, CDR2 YFSETQ, per germline. Trimming took off 1 base at V and 5 bases at J, with 10 bases between the two ends. CDR3: CASSLNTGDQPQHF. In nucleotides, the CDR3 is TGCGCCAGCAGCTTGAATACAGGTGATCAGCCCCAGCATTTT. The full variable domain, in which reference TRBV5-1 and TRBJ1-5 provide the parts outside the CDR3, is KAGVTQTPRYLIKTRGQQVTLSCSPISGHRSVSWYQQTPGQGLQFLFEYFSETQRNKGNFPGRFSGRQFSNSRSEMNVSTLELGDSALYLCASSLNTGDQPQHFGDGTRLSIL.

This clonotype appeared a few times. This sequence joins TRBV5-1 and TRBJ2-2; tentatively, D is TRBD1 (5 bases). Trimming stripped 4 bases from V and 1 base from J, with 11 bases between. This CDR3 has 15 amino acids. The germline CDR1 and CDR2 sequences are SGHRS and YFSETQ. For the CDR3, the DNA is TGCGCCAGCAGCGGCCAGGGATGGAACACCGGGGAGCTGTTTTTT. It specifies CASSGQGWNTGELFF.

The V gene is TRBV10-3, the J gene TRBJ1-4, with TRBD1 matching over 9 bases. The length of the CDR3 is 15 residues. J lost 8 bases, V lost 2 bases, and 6 bases had no gene match. Looked up from germline, CDR1 is ENHRY and CDR2 is SYGVKD. The CDR3 coding sequence is TGTGCCATCAGTGAGCCCGGACAGGGGAACGAAAAACTGTTTTTT. Its translation: CAISEPGQGNEKLFF.